This T cell receptor (beta chain) was sequenced in a study of molecular identifiers for immune sequencing clone quantification. Per germline, CDR1 SNHLY and CDR2 FYNNEI. The V and J ends lost 3 bases and 5 bases, in that order; junction bases with no gene match: 9. The CDR3 is 15 amino acids. This clonotype came up a few times. A single record per CDR3 protein comes from TCRdb applying MiXCR to the PCR reads. The sample holds about 630,000 distinct CDR3 sequences, approximately 24% seen once. The rearrangement joins TRBV2 to TRBJ2-5; 7 nucleotides line up with TRBD1. This TCR was recovered from a human donor in good health. Some libraries in this study had Jurkat cell RNA spiked in. Sequenced: naive CD8+ T cells from blood, with Jurkat cell RNA spiked in. The subset is: FACS-sorted CD8+CD4-CCR7+CD45RA+ naive T cells. The DNA of the CDR3 is TGTGCCAGCAGTGACCCGGGACAGTCGTTGGAGACCCAGTACTTC. Translating it yields CASSDPGQSLETQYF. The entire variable domain, with the rest obtained from reference TRBV2 and TRBJ2-5, is as follows: EPEVTQTPSHQVTQMGQEVILRCVPISNHLYFYWYRQILGQKVEFLVSFYNNEISEKSEIFDDQFSVERPDGSNFTLKIRSTKLEDSAMYFCASSDPGQSLETQYFGPGTRLLVL.